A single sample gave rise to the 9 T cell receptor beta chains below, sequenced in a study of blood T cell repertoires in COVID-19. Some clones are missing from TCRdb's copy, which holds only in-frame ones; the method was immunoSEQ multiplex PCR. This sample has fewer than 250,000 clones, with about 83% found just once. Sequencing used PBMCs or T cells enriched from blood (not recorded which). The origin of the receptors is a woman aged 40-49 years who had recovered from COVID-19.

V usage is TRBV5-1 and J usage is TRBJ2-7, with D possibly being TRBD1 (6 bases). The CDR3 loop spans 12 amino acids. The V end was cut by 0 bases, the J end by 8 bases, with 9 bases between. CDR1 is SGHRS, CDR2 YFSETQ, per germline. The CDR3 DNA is TGCGCCAGCAGCTTGGGGACAGAAAAGCAGTACTTC. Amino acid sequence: CASSLGTEKQYF. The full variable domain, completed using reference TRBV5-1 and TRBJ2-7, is KAGVTQTPRYLIKTRGQQVTLSCSPISGHRSVSWYQQTPGQGLQFLFEYFSETQRNKGNFPGRFSGRQFSNSRSEMNVSTLELGDSALYLCASSLGTEKQYFGPGTRLTVT.

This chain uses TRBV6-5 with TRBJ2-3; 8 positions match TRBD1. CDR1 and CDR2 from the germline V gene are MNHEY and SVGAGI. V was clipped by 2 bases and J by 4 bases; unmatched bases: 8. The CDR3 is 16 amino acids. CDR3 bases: TGTGCCAGCAGTTACCGCGGGAACAGGGGGGCAGATACGCAGTATTTT. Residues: CASSYRGNRGADTQYF.

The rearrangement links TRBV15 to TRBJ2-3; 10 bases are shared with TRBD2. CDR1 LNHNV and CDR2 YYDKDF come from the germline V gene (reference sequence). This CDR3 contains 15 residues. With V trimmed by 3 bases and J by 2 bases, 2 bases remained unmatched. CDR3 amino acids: CATSSGLADTDTQYF. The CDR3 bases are TGTGCCACCAGCAGCGGACTAGCGGACACAGATACGCAGTATTTT.

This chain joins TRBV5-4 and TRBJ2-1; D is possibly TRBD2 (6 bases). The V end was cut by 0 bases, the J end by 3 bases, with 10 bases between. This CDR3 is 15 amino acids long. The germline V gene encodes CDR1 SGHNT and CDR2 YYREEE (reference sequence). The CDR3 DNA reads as TGTGCCAGCAGCTTGGCAGCGGGTGACTACAATGAGCAGTTCTTC. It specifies CASSLAAGDYNEQFF.

In DNA, the CDR3 is TGTGCCAGCAGCTGGGGACTAGAAGTAAATGAGCAGTTCTTC. It is translated as CASSWGLEVNEQFF. The chain couples TRBV5-4 to TRBJ2-1; 8 nucleotides match TRBD2. V was pared by 3 bases and J by 7 bases, with 6 bases of the junction left unmatched. Germline-derived CDR1 and CDR2 are SGHNT and YYREEE (reference sequence). The CDR3 extends over 14 amino acids.

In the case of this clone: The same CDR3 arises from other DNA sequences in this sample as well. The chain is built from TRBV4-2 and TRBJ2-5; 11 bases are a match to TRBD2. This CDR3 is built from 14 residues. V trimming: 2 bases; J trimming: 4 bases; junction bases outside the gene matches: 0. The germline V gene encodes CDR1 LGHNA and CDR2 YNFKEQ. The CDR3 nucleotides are TGTGCCAGCAGCCAACTAGCGGGAGGAGAGACCCAGTACTTC. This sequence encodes CASSQLAGGETQYF.

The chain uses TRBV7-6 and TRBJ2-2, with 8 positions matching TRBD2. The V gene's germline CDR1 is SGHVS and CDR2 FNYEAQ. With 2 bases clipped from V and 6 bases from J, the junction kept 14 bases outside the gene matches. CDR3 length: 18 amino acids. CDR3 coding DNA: TGTGCCAGCAGCTTATCCTCCCCCGGGCTAGCGGGTTCCGGGGAGCTGTTTTTT. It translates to CASSLSSPGLAGSGELFF.

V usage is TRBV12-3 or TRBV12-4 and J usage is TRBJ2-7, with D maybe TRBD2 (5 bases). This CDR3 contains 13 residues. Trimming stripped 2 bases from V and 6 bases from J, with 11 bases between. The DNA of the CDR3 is TGTGCCAGCAGTTTATATCCGGGGTCCGAGCAGTACGTC. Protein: CASSLYPGSEQYV.

The CDR3 DNA reads as TGTGCCAGCACGGTGGAGGCTGGCACTGAAGCTTTCTTT. Translated, it gives CASTVEAGTEAFF. The rearrangement links TRBV2 to TRBJ1-1; D gene ambiguous. V was shortened by 7 bases and J by 4 bases, with 13 bases between the two germline ends. CDR1 and CDR2 from the germline V gene are SNHLY and FYNNEI. The CDR3 totals 13 residues.